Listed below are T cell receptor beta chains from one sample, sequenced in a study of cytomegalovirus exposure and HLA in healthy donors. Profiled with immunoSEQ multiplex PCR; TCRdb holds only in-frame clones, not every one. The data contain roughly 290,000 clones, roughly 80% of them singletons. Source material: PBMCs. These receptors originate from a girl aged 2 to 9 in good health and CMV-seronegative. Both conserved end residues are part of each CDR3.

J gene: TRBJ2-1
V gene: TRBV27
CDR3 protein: CASSLYTYNEQFF

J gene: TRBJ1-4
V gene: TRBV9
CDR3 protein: CASSSGSINEKLFF

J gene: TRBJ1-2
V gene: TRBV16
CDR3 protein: CASSQNRDFSYGYTF

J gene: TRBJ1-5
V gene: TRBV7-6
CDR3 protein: CASSPRRGPCCNQPQHF

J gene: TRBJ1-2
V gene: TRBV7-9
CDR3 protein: CASSHLLWRGITNYGYTF

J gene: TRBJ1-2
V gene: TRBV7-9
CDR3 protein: CASMGTVNTFNPYGYTF

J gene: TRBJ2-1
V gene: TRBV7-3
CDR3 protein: CASSSRGRDNEQFF

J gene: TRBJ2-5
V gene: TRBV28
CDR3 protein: CASSPSGPQETQYF

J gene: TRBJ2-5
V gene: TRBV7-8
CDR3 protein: CASSVFEGGLAEETQYF

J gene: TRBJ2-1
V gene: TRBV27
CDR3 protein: CASSKQSYNEQFF

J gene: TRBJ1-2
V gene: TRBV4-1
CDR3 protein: CASSQGVDRAYGYTF

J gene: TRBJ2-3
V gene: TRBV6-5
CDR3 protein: CASSFSGGPAADTQYF

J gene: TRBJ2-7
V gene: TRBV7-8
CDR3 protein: CASSTFGQGLSYEQYF

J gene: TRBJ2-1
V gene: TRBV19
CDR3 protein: CASKIGEGEQFF

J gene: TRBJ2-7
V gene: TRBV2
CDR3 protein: CASSAGVLSSYEQYF

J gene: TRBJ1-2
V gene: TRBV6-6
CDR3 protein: CASSHGHVYGYTF

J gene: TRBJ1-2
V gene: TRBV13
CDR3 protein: CASSLRRVYGYTF

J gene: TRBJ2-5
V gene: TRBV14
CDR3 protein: CASSAQLAGGGETQYF

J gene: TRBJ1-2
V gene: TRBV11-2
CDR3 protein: CASSFTGYGYTF

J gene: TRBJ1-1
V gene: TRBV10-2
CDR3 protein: CASGLRGTEAFF

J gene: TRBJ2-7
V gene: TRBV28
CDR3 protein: CASGYDRGKSYEQYF

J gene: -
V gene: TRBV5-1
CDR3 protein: CASSLQGGTYEQYF